This T cell receptor (beta chain) was obtained from a study of shared clonotypes between healthy human individuals. Germline values: CDR1 SGHTA, CDR2 FQGNSA. V was pared by 4 bases and J by 9 bases, with 15 bases between. The CDR3 covers 14 residues. In replicate PCRs of unsorted PBMC, approximately 0.3 ug DNA, about 30,000 T cell genomes, was used. Repertoires were generated with immunoSEQ multiplex PCR, while TCRdb's copy carries only in-frame clones and drops some. The data show about 560,000 clones, roughly 72% seen once. Sequencing input: PBMCs. This receptor was obtained from a woman in her forties in good health. Some clones in this sample may be carry-over from other donors' samples. The J gene is TRBJ2-2, the V gene TRBV7-2; possibly TRBD2 for D (6 bases). CDR3 nucleotides: TGTGCCAGCAGCTCCACCACTAGCATCCGGGAGCTGTTTTTT. Its protein product is CASSSTTSIRELFF.